This passage covers 8 T cell receptor beta chains from one sample sequenced in a study of OX40 agonist ivuxolimab in advanced cancers. TCRdb's table, derived via immunoSEQ multiplex PCR, lists solely in-frame clones and lacks some. The sample includes tens of thousands of clones, 86% of them seen just once. Sequenced here: CD4+ or CD8+ T cells sorted from blood, sampled in a trial of the OX40 agonist ivuxolimab. Source of these receptors: an adult with an advanced solid tumor such as melanoma, head and neck, liver or kidney cancer.

The rearrangement joins TRBV6-1 to TRBJ1-2; D remains ambiguous. Per the germline V gene, CDR1 is MNHNS and CDR2 is SASEGT. Trimming removed 3 bases from V and 8 bases from J, with 22 bases in between. The CDR3 has 16 residues. This CDR3 is CASSEVSVEVRGGYTF. DNA for the CDR3: TGTGCCAGCAGTGAGGTCTCGGTAGAGGTCCGAGGGGGCTACACCTTC.

This clone showed up just once. The rearrangement uses TRBV28 and TRBJ1-2; no firm D call. This CDR3 has 15 amino acids. The V gene's germline CDR1 is MDHEN and CDR2 SYDVKM. V dropped 6 bases and J dropped 4 bases, with 18 bases sitting between them. The DNA for the CDR3 is TGTGCCAGCAGGGCGGGAGGGCGTGATCTCTATGGCTACACCTTC. Its protein is CASRAGGRDLYGYTF.

The chain is built from TRBV2 and TRBJ2-5; unclear D gene. V gave up 8 bases and J gave up 5 bases, with 6 bases separating them. Germline CDR1 and CDR2: SNHLY and FYNNEI. The CDR3 is 10 residues long. The CDR3 reads CASQVETQYF. The CDR3 nucleotides are TGTGCCAGCCAGGTTGAGACCCAGTACTTC.

The chain uses TRBV10-3 and TRBJ1-5; D possibly corresponds to TRBD1 (5 bases). The length of the CDR3 is 13 residues. Germline V lookup: CDR1 ENHRY, CDR2 SYGVKD. Trimming removed 2 bases at V and 4 bases at J, with 6 bases between. The CDR3 spells CAISEPGNQPQHF. Written as DNA, the CDR3 is TGTGCCATCAGTGAGCCAGGGAATCAGCCCCAGCATTTT.

This clone was seen more than once but under ten times. The chain joins TRBV4-3 to TRBJ1-1; 7 positions match TRBD1. Per germline, CDR1 LGHNA and CDR2 YSLEER. The CDR3 runs to 13 residues. V lost 4 bases, J lost 7 bases, and 6 bases stayed unmatched. This chain's CDR3 is CASSLTGRIEAFF. Here the CDR3 DNA reads TGCGCCAGCAGCCTGACAGGGAGGATTGAAGCTTTCTTT.

The chain employs TRBV7-2 and TRBJ2-2, with 8 positions matching TRBD1. The length of the CDR3 is 13 residues. Trimming removed 6 bases from V and 4 bases from J; junction bases left unmatched: 1. Germline assignment: CDR1 SGHTA and CDR2 FQGNSA. CDR3 nucleotide sequence: TGTGCCAGCAGGCAGGGGGCCACCGGGGAGCTGTTTTTT. Protein: CASRQGATGELFF.

The V call is TRBV7-8, the J call TRBJ1-1, with TRBD1 identical over 9 bases. Trimming cost V 1 base and J 0 bases; bases outside gene matches: 3. Germline V gives CDR1 SGHVS, CDR2 FQNEAQ. The CDR3 length is 16 residues. The CDR3 sequence: CASSLGTGALNTEAFF. The CDR3 nucleotides read TGTGCCAGCAGCTTAGGGACAGGGGCCCTGAACACTGAAGCTTTCTTT.

The chain joins TRBV30 to TRBJ1-2; D possibly corresponds to TRBD1 (6 bases). V was shortened by 4 bases and J by 7 bases, with 25 bases between the two germline ends. This CDR3 has 16 residues. The V gene's germline CDR1 is GTSNPN and CDR2 SVGIG (reference sequence). This CDR3 reads CAWTWGRGLHSSGYTF. CDR3 DNA sequence: TGTGCCTGGACCTGGGGGCGAGGATTGCATAGCTCTGGCTACACCTTC. The full variable domain, with the rest looked up from reference TRBV30 and TRBJ1-2, is SQTIHQWPATLVQPVGSPLSLECTVEGTSNPNLYWYRQAAGRGLQLLFYSVGIGQISSEVPQNLSASRPQDRQFILSSKKLLLSDSGFYLCAWTWGRGLHSSGYTFGSGTRLTVV.